The 21 T cell receptor beta chains reported below all come from one sample, sequenced in a study of blood T cell repertoires in COVID-19. Only in-frame clones appear in the TCRdb table, and some are missing; sequencing was by immunoSEQ multiplex PCR. The table shows 32,000 or so clones, with 88% occurring only once. Sample: peripheral blood. These receptors were taken from a human donor in a cohort sampled during active COVID-19.

The chain couples TRBV11-3 to TRBJ2-1; 7 positions match TRBD2. J was trimmed by 3 bases and V by 0 bases; bases with no gene match: 2. Germline CDR1 is SGHNT and CDR2 is YENEEA. CDR3 length: 15 residues. CDR3 nucleotides: TGTGCCAGCAGCTTAGAGGCTAGCGGCTACAATGAGCAGTTCTTC. It translates to CASSLEASGYNEQFF. The whole variable domain, remainder taken from reference TRBV11-3 and TRBJ2-1, is EAGVVQSPRYKIIEKKQPVAFWCNPISGHNTLYWYLQNLGQGPELLIRYENEEAVDDSQLPKDRFSAERLKGVDSTLKIQPAELGDSAVYLCASSLEASGYNEQFFGPGTRLTVL.

The gene calls are TRBV6-6 and TRBJ2-7; D gene unclear. The V gene lost 0 bases and the J gene lost 3 bases, with 6 bases spanning the gap. Looked up from germline, CDR1 is MNHNY and CDR2 is SVGAGI (reference sequence). CDR3 length equals 13 residues. CDR3 residues: CASSYSGSYEQYF. In DNA form, the CDR3 reads TGTGCCAGCAGTTACTCGGGCAGCTACGAGCAGTACTTC.

The chain couples TRBV5-1 to TRBJ2-1; the match to TRBD1 covers 8 bases. In germline, CDR1 is SGHRS, CDR2 YFSETQ. This CDR3 comprises 15 residues. Trimming took 4 bases from V and 1 from J; bases not matched to a gene: 4. The CDR3, as DNA: TGCGCCAGCAGCCCCGACAGGGGTTCCTACAATGAGCAGTTCTTC. It codes for CASSPDRGSYNEQFF.

The chain links TRBV9 to TRBJ2-2, with 9 bases that match TRBD2. Trimming removed 4 bases from V and 1 base from J; junction bases left unmatched: 8. The CDR3 has 17 residues. Germline-derived CDR1 and CDR2 are SGDLS and YYNGEE. The CDR3 sequence: CASSPGVTSGNTGELFF. The CDR3 DNA reads as TGTGCCAGCAGCCCTGGGGTGACTAGCGGGAACACCGGGGAGCTGTTTTTT.

The V call is TRBV4-1, the J call TRBJ2-2; 14 positions agree with TRBD2. This CDR3 is 19 amino acids long. Germline CDR1 reads MGHRA; CDR2 reads YSYEKL. Germline trimming cut 1 base from V and 1 base from J; bases unmatched to any gene: 5. The CDR3 loop is CASSQGGLAGGQNTGELFF. CDR3 nucleotides: TGCGCCAGCAGCCAAGGCGGACTAGCGGGGGGTCAGAACACCGGGGAGCTGTTTTTT.

The rearrangement joins TRBV27 to TRBJ2-1; 9 nucleotides line up with TRBD1. Germline CDR1 reads MNHEY; CDR2 reads SMNVEV (reference sequence). The CDR3 is 14 residues long. Losses at the gene ends were 5 bases for V and 12 bases for J; bases not matched to a gene: 11. Written as DNA, the CDR3 is TGTGCCAGCAGTCCTTACCGGGACAGGGCGGTGCAGTTCTTC. Its protein product is CASSPYRDRAVQFF.

The V gene is TRBV11-2, the J gene TRBJ2-1; maybe TRBD1 (7 bases). CDR1 and CDR2 from the germline V gene are SGHAT and FQNNGV. Trimming took 3 bases from V and 0 from J, leaving 12 bases between them. The CDR3 has 16 amino acids. Here the CDR3 reads CASSFAQGGSYNEQFF. Written as DNA, the CDR3 is TGTGCCAGCAGCTTCGCTCAGGGGGGCTCCTACAATGAGCAGTTCTTC.

V and J are TRBV9 and TRBJ2-5; possible D gene TRBD2, 6 bases. Germline-derived CDR1 and CDR2 are SGDLS and YYNGEE. This CDR3 has 13 residues. V shed 4 bases and J shed 3 bases, with 10 bases lying between them. CDR3 sequence (DNA): TGTGCCAGCAGCACCCGACTAGAAGAGACCCAGTACTTC. As protein: CASSTRLEETQYF.

The gene calls are TRBV7-3 and TRBJ2-1, with D uncertain. The germline V gene has CDR1 SGHTA and CDR2 FQGTGA. The CDR3 has 13 residues. V lost 2 bases, J lost 5 bases, and 7 bases lay in between. CDR3 in amino acids: CASSLSFHNEQFF. The CDR3 DNA reads TGTGCCAGCAGCTTATCGTTCCACAATGAGCAGTTCTTC.

This clone was recorded a few times. The V gene is TRBV11-2, the J gene TRBJ1-1; D is perhaps TRBD1 (6 bases). This CDR3 region has 15 residues. Germline V lookup: CDR1 SGHAT, CDR2 FQNNGV. V was cut by 2 bases and J by 1 base, with 11 bases left in between. This CDR3 reads CASSLLTGSNTEAFF. CDR3 sequence (DNA): TGTGCCAGCAGCTTACTGACAGGCTCGAACACTGAAGCTTTCTTT.

In this sample, this clone turned up once. The chain uses TRBV7-2 and TRBJ1-4; 10 positions match TRBD1. There are 15 residues in the CDR3. Germline V gene lookup returns CDR1 SGHTA and CDR2 FQGNSA. The V segment lost 6 bases and the J segment 8 bases; nucleotides outside the gene matches: 9. The CDR3 is CASREGGQGWEKLFF. As DNA, the CDR3 is TGTGCCAGCAGGGAGGGGGGACAGGGGTGGGAAAAACTGTTTTTT.

The J gene is TRBJ2-1, the V gene TRBV3-1 (or the pseudogene TRBV3-2); possibly TRBD2 for D (6 bases). Germline CDR1 and CDR2: LGHDT and YNNKEL (reference sequence). Trimming cost V 1 base and J 9 bases, with 10 bases left between them. The CDR3 length is 13 residues. The CDR3 region is CASSQGYGGEQFF. CDR3 DNA: TGTGCCAGCAGCCAAGGGTACGGGGGTGAGCAGTTCTTC.

V usage is TRBV18 and J usage is TRBJ2-3, with D maybe TRBD2 (6 bases). The V end was cut by 1 base, the J end by 0 bases, with 8 bases between. The germline CDR1 and CDR2 sequences are KGHSH and LQKENI. This CDR3 is 15 amino acids long. The CDR3 region is CASSPRSGSTDTQYF. The CDR3 DNA sequence: TGTGCCAGCTCACCACGGAGCGGGAGCACAGATACGCAGTATTTT.

The genes are TRBV7-9 and TRBJ2-2, with 8 bases fitting TRBD1. Germline trimming cut 5 bases from V and 7 bases from J; bases unmatched to any gene: 6. CDR3 size: 14 residues. The germline V gene encodes CDR1 SEHNR and CDR2 FQNEAQ (reference sequence). The CDR3 spells CASSPDRADGELFF. The CDR3 nucleotides are TGTGCCAGCAGCCCGGACAGGGCGGACGGGGAGCTGTTTTTT.

V and J are TRBV4-1 and TRBJ1-1; tentative D call: TRBD1 (5 bases). Between the trimmed V and J ends, which lost 4 bases and 6 bases, there was a span of 12 bases. Germline CDR1 reads MGHRA; CDR2 reads YSYEKL. The CDR3 extends over 13 amino acids. The CDR3 reads CASSPPGESEAFF. CDR3 DNA sequence: TGCGCCAGCAGCCCCCCGGGGGAGTCTGAAGCTTTCTTT.

The CDR3 sequence: CASGTDRVSSYNEQFF. In DNA, the CDR3 is TGCGCCAGCGGAACGGACAGGGTGAGCTCCTACAATGAGCAGTTCTTC. The rearrangement uses TRBV5-1 and TRBJ2-1; 8 bases agree with TRBD1. The CDR3 sequence is 16 residues long. From germline, CDR1 is SGHRS and CDR2 YFSETQ. V was pared by 7 bases and J by 0 bases, with 9 bases of the junction left unmatched.

V and J are TRBV2 and TRBJ2-1; 7 nucleotides line up with TRBD1. J lost 2 bases, V lost 7 bases, and 2 bases had no gene match. This CDR3 has 13 residues. Germline V gene sequence: CDR1 SNHLY, CDR2 FYNNEI. The CDR3 protein is CASIDRAYNEQFF. The DNA for the CDR3 is TGTGCCAGCATAGACAGGGCCTACAATGAGCAGTTCTTC.

The V and J genes are TRBV7-2 and TRBJ2-1; 10 bases align to TRBD2. CDR1 SGHTA and CDR2 FQGNSA come from the germline V gene. V shed 2 bases, J shed 0 bases, and the junction held 10 bases outside the gene matches. CDR3 length: 19 amino acids. In DNA form, the CDR3 reads TGTGCCAGCAGCTTAAGGCCTAGCGGGAGTAAGAGCTCCTACAATGAGCAGTTCTTC. This gives the protein CASSLRPSGSKSSYNEQFF.

This sequence joins TRBV27 and TRBJ1-1, with no clear D. V was shortened by 4 bases and J by 5 bases, with 14 bases between the two germline ends. Germline CDR1 is MNHEY and CDR2 is SMNVEV (reference sequence). This CDR3 contains 14 residues. DNA of the CDR3: TGTGCCAGCAGTTACGGGGTCCACGGGACTGAAGCTTTCTTT. Translated, it gives CASSYGVHGTEAFF.

This chain connects TRBV4-3 to TRBJ2-5; 12 bases match TRBD2. Germline V gene data show CDR1 as LGHNA and CDR2 as YSLEER. After removal of 3 bases from V and 9 bases from J, the junction contained 8 bases not matched to a gene. The CDR3 spans 15 residues. CDR3 in amino acids: CASSHDYLAGGPQYF. CDR3 nucleotides: TGCGCCAGCAGCCATGACTACCTAGCGGGAGGGCCCCAGTACTTC.

The table lists this clone with a few counts. V usage is TRBV12-3 or TRBV12-4 and J usage is TRBJ1-2; D gene unclear. The ends were cut back, 3 bases at V and 8 bases at J, with 13 bases in the middle. The CDR3 sequence is 13 residues long. This CDR3 reads CASSFQSVSGYTF. CDR3 nucleotide sequence: TGTGCCAGCAGTTTCCAGTCGGTTAGCGGCTACACCTTC.